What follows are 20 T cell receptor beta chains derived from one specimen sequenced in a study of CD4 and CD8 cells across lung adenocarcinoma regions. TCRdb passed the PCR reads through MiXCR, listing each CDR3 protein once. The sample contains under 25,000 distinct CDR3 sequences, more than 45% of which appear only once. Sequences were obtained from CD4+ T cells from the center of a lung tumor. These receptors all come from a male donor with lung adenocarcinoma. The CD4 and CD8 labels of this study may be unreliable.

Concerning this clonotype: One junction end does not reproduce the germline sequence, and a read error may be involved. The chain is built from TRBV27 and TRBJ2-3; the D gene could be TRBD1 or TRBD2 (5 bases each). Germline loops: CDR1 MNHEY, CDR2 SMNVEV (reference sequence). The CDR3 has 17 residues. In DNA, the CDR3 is TGTGGTATTAGTGCTGGCCTCGGGGCTTCTGGCACAGAGACGCAGTATTTT. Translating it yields CGISAGLGASGTETQYF.

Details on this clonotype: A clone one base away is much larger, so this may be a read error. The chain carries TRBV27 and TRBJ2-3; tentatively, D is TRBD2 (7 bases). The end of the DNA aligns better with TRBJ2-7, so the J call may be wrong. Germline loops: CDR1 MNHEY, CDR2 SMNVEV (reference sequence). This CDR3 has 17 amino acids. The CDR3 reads CASSPGRLASGTNMQYF. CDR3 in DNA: TGTGCCAGCAGTCCTGGCCGACTAGCTTCTGGGACAAATATGCAGTACTTC.

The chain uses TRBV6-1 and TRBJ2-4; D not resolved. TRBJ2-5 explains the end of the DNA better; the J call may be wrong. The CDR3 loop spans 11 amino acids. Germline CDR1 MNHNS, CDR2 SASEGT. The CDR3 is CGGSDKETQYF. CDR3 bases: TGTGGCGGCAGTGACAAGGAGACCCAGTACTTC.

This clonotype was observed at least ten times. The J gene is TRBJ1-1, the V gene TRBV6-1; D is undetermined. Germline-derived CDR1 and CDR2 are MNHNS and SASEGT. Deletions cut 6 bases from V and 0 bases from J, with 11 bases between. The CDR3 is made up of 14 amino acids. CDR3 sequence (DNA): TGTGCCAGCAGCCCCAGTTTCGTGAACACTGAAGCTTTCTTT. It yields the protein CASSPSFVNTEAFF.

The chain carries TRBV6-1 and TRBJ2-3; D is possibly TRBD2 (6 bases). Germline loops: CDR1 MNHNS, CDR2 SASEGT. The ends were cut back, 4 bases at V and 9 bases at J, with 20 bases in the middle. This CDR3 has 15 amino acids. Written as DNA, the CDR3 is TGTGCCAGCAGTGGGGGGGTAACTAGCAAAAACACGCAGTATTTT. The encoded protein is CASSGGVTSKNTQYF.

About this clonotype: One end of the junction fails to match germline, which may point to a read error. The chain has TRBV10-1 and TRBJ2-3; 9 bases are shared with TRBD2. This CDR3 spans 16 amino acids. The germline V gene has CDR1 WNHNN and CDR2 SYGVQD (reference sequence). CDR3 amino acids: CASSRRSSGGPDTQYF. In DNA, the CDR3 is TGCGCCAGCAGCCGACGGAGTAGCGGGGGCCCAGACACTCAGTATTTC.

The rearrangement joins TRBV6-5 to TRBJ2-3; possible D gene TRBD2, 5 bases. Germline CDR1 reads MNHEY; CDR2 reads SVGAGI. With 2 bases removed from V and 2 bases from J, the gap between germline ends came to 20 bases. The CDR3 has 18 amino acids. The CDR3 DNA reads TGTGCCAGCAGTTACGACTACTCACGGCGCGCAAACACAGATACGCAGTATTTT. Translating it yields CASSYDYSRRANTDTQYF.

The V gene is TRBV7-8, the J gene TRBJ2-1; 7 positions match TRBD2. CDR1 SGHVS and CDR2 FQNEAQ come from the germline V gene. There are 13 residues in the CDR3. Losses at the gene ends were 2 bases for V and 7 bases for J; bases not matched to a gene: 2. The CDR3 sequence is CASSLLAANEQFF. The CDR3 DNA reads TGTGCCAGCAGCTTACTAGCGGCGAATGAGCAGTTCTTC.

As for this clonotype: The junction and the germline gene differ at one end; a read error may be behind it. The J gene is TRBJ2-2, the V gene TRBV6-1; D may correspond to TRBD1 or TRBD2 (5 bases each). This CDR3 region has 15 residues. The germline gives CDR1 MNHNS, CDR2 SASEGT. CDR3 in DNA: TGTGCCAGCGGACTCCAGGCTGTAATTCCCGGGGCGCTGTATTTT. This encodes CASGLQAVIPGALYF.

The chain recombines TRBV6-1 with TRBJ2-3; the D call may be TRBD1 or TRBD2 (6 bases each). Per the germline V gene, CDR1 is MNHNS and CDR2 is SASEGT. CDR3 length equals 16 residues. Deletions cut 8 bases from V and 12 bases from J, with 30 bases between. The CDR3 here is CASGGQSGPGKETQYF. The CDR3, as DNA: TGTGCCAGCGGGGGGCAGAGCGGCCCGGGCAAAGAGACCCAGTATTTT.

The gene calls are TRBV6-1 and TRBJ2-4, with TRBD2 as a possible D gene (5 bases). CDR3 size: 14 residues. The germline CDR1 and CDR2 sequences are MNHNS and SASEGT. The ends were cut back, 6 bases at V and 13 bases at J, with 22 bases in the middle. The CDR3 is CASRGGVAKNTQYF. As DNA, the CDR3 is TGTGCCAGCAGAGGAGGAGTAGCCAAAAACACCCAGTACTTC.

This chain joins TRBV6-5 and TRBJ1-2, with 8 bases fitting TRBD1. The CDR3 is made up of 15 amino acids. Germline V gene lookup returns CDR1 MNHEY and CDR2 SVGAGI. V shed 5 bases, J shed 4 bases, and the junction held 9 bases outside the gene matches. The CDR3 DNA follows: TGTGCCAGCAGTACTAGGACAGGGAGAGCCTATGGCTACACCTTC. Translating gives CASSTRTGRAYGYTF.

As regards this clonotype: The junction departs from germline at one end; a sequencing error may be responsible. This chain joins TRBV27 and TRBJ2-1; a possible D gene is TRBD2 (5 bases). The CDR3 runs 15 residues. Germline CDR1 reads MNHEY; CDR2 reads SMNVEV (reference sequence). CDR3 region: CASSLSSGRTSELFF. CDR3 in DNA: TGTGCCAGCAGTTTATCAAGTGGGAGAACCAGTGAGCTGTTCTTC.

CDR3 sequence: CASSYQLAVSTDEQYF. CDR3 nucleotide sequence: TGTGCCAGCAGTTATCAGCTAGCTGTGAGTACAGATGAGCAGTATTTT. The V and J genes are TRBV6-5 and TRBJ2-2; D may be TRBD2 (5 bases). The DNA end is a closer match to TRBJ2-3, so the J assignment may be wrong. The CDR3 runs 16 residues. Germline assignment: CDR1 MNHEY and CDR2 SVGAGI.

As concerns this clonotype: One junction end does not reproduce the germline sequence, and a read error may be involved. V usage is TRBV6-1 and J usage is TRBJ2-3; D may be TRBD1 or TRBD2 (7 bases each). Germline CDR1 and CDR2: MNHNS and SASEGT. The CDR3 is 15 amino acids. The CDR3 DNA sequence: TGTGCCGGGAGTGAAGGGGGCGGGGGCCAAGATACCCAGTATTTT. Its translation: CAGSEGGGGQDTQYF.

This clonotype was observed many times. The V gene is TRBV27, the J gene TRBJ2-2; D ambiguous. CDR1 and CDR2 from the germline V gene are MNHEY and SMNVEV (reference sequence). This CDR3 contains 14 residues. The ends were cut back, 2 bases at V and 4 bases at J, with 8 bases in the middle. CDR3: CASSLKVITGELFF. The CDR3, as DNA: TGTGCCAGCAGTTTAAAGGTTATCACCGGGGAGCTGTTTTTT.

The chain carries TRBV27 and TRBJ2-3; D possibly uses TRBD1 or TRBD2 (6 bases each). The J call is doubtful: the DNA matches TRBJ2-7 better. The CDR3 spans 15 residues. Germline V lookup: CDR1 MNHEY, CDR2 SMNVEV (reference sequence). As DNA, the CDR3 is TGTGGCGCGGGTTTCAGGGGCCGGGGGTTGGATACGCAGTACTTC. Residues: CGAGFRGRGLDTQYF.

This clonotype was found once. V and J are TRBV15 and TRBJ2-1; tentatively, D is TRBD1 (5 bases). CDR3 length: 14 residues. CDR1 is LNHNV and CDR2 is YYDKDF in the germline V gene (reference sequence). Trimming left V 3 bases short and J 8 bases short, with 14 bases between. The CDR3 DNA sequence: TGTGCCACCAGCAGCCGAGACAGAGCCGATGAGCAGTTCTTC. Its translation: CATSSRDRADEQFF.

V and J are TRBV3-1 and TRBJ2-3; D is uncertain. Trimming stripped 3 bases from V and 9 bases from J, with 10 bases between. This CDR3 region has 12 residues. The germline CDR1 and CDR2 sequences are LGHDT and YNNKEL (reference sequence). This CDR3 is CASSQLWGTQYF. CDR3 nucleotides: TGTGCCAGCAGCCAGCTGTGGGGAACGCAGTATTTT.

In nucleotides, the CDR3 is TGTGCCTGGGCCTTAGGGGGAAGTGTGGGATCACCCCTCCACTTT. Its translation is CAWALGGSVGSPLHF. V and J are TRBV30 and TRBJ1-6; D possibly corresponds to TRBD1 (6 bases). The V and J ends lost 5 bases and 10 bases respectively, with 21 bases between them. The CDR3 sequence is 15 residues long. Germline-derived CDR1 and CDR2 are GTSNPN and SVGIG (reference sequence). Complete variable domain (other parts from reference TRBV30 and TRBJ1-6): SQTIHQWPATLVQPVGSPLSLECTVEGTSNPNLYWYRQAAGRGLQLLFYSVGIGQISSEVPQNLSASRPQDRQFILSSKKLLLSDSGFYLCAWALGGSVGSPLHFGNGTRLTVT.